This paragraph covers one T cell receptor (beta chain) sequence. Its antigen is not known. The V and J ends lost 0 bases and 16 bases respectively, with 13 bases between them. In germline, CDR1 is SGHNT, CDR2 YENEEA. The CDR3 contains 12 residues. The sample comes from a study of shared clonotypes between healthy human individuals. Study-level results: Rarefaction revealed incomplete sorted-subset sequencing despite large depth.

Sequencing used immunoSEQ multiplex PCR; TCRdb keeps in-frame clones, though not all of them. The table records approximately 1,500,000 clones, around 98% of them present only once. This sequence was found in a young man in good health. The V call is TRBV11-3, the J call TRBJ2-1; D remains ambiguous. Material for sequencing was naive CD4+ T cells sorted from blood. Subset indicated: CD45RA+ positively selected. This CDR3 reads CASSLDSARVFF. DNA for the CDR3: TGTGCCAGCAGCTTAGACAGCGCGCGAGTCTTCTTC.